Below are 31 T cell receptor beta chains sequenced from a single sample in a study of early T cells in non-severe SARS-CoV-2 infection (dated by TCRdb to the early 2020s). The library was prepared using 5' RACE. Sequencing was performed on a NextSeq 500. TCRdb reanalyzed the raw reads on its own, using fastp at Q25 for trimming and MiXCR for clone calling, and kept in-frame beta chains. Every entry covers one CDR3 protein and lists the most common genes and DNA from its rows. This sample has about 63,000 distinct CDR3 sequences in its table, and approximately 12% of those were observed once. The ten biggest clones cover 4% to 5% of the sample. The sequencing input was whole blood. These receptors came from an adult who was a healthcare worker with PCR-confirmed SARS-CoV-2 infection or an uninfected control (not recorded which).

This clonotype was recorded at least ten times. The CDR3 coding sequence is TGTGCCAGCAGTTTAACGGGGCCCCAAGAGACCCAGTACTTC. Translated, it gives CASSLTGPQETQYF. The genes are TRBV12-3 or TRBV12-4 and TRBJ2-5; D may correspond to TRBD1 or TRBD2 (5 bases each). The germline V and J ends were trimmed by 2 bases and 1 base, with 8 bases remaining between them. This CDR3 has 14 residues.

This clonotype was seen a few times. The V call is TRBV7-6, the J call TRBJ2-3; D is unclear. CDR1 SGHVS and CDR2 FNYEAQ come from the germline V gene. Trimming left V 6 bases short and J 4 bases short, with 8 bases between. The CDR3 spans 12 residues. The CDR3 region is CASSSRSDTQYF. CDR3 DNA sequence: TGTGCCAGCAGTTCAAGGTCAGATACGCAGTATTTT.

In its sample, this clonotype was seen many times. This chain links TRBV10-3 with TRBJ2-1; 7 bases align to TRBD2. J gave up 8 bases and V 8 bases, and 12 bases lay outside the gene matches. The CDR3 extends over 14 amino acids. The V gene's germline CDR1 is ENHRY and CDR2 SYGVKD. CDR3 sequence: CAISAGVAPDEQFF. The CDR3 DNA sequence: TGTGCCATCTCGGCGGGGGTTGCCCCCGATGAGCAGTTCTTC.

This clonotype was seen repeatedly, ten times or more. CDR3 residues: CASSLQQVGYGANVLTF. The CDR3 DNA reads TGCGCCAGCAGCCTACAGCAGGTGGGGTATGGGGCCAACGTCCTGACTTTC. The V gene is TRBV5-1, the J gene TRBJ2-6; D is undetermined. The length of the CDR3 is 17 residues. Trimming removed 4 bases at V and 3 bases at J, with 17 bases between. Germline V CDR1 and CDR2: SGHRS, YFSETQ.

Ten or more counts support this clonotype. CDR3 region: CASSLVAGENYGYTF. The CDR3 region has the DNA TGTGCCAGCAGCTTAGTGGCAGGGGAAAACTATGGCTACACCTTC. The V and J genes are TRBV7-2 and TRBJ1-2; tentative D call: TRBD1 (6 bases). Germline V gives CDR1 SGHTA, CDR2 FQGNSA. V was pared by 1 base and J by 2 bases, with 11 bases between. The CDR3 runs 15 residues.

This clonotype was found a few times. CDR3 residues: CASSSETDPSSNQPQHF. CDR3 bases: TGCGCCAGCAGCTCGGAGACGGACCCCTCTAGCAATCAGCCCCAGCATTTT. The V call is TRBV5-1, the J call TRBJ1-5; D uncertain. The V end was cut by 3 bases, the J end by 0 bases, with 16 bases between. The CDR3 loop spans 17 amino acids. Looked up from germline, CDR1 is SGHRS and CDR2 is YFSETQ.

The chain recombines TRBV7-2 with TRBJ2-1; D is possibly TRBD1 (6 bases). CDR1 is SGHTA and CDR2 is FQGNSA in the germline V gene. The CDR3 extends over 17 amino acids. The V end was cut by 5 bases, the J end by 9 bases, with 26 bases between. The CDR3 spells CASSPPRWQGPRVEQFF. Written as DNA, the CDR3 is TGTGCCAGCAGCCCGCCCCGTTGGCAGGGGCCTCGTGTTGAGCAGTTCTTC.

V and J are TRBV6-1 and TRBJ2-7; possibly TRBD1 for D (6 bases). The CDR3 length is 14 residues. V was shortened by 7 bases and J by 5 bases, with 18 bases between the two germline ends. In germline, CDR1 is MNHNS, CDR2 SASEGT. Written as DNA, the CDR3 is TGTGCCAGCACCCCGGGCAGGGGTCTGAACGAGCAGTACTTC. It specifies CASTPGRGLNEQYF.

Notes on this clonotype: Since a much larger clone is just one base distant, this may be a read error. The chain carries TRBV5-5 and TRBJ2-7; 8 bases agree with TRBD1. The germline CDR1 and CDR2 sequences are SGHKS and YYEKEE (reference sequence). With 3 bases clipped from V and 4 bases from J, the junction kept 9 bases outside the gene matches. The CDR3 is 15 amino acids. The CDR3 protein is CASSSFGTGVYEQYF. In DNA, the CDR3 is TGTGCCAGCAGCTCGTTCGGGACAGGAGTATACGAGCAGTACTTC.

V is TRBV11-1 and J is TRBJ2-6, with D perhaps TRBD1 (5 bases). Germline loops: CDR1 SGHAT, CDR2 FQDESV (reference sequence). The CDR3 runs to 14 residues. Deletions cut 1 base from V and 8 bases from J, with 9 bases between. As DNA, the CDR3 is TGTGCCAGCAGCTTAGGACAGTCTACCAACGTCCTGACTTTC. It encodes CASSLGQSTNVLTF.

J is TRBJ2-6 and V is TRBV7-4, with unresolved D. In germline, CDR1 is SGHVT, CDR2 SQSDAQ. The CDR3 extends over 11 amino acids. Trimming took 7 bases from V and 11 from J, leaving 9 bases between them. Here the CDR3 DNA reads TGTGCCAGCACCGAACGGGACGTCCTGACTTTC. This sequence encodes CASTERDVLTF.

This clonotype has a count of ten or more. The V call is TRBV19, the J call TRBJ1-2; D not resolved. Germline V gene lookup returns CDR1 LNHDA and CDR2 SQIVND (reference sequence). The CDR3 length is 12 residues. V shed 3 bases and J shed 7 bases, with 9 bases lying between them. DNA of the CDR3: TGTGCCAGTAGTATGCAGGATGGTGGCTACACCTTC. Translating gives CASSMQDGGYTF.

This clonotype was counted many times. The CDR3 region is CASSPQLSSPLHF. CDR3 in DNA: TGTGCCAGCAGCCCCCAATTGAGTTCACCCCTCCACTTT. The chain links TRBV13 to TRBJ1-6; D not resolved. Deletions cut 5 bases from V and 9 bases from J, with 11 bases between. Germline-derived CDR1 and CDR2 are PRHDT and FYEKMQ (reference sequence). The CDR3 sequence is 13 residues long.

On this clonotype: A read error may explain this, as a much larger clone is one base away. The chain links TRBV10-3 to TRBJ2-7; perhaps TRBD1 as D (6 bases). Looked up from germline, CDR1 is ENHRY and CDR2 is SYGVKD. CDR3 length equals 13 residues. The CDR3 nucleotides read TGTGTCATCATGACAGGCGCCTCCTACGAGCAGTACTTC. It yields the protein CVIMTGASYEQYF.

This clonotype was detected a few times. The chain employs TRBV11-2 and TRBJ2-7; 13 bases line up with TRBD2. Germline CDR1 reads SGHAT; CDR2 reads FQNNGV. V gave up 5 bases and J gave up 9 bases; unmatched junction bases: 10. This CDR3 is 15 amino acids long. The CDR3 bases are TGTGCCAGCAGCCCGACTAGCGGGGGGACTACGGGGCAGTACTTC. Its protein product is CASSPTSGGTTGQYF. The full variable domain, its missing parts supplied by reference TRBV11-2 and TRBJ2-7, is EAGVAQSPRYKIIEKRQSVAFWCNPISGHATLYWYQQILGQGPKLLIQFQNNGVVDDSQLPKDRFSAERLKGVDSTLKIQPAKLEDSAVYLCASSPTSGGTTGQYFGPGTRLTVT.

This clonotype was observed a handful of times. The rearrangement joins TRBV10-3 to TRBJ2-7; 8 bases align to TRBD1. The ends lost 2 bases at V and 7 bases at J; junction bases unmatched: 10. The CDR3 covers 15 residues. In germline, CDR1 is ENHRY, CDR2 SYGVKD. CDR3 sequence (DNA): TGTGCCATCAGTGAGGCTGGGACAGGCCCTTTAGAGCAGTACTTC. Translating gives CAISEAGTGPLEQYF.

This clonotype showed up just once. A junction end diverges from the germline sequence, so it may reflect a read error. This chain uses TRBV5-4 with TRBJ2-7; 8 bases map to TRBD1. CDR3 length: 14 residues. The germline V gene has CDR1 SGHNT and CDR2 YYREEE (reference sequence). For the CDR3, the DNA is TGTGCCAGCAGTTTGGACAGGGTGTCCCACGAGCAGTACTTC. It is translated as CASSLDRVSHEQYF.

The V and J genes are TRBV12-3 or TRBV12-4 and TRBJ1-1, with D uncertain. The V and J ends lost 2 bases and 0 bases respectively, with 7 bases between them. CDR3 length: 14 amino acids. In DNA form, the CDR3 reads TGTGCCAGCAGTTTATTCCCAGTGAACACTGAAGCTTTCTTT. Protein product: CASSLFPVNTEAFF.

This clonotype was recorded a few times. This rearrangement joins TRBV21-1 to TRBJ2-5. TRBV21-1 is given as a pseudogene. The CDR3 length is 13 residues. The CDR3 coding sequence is TGTGCCAGCAGCAAAGGTTACCAAGAGACCCAGTACTTC. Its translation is CASSKGYQETQYF.

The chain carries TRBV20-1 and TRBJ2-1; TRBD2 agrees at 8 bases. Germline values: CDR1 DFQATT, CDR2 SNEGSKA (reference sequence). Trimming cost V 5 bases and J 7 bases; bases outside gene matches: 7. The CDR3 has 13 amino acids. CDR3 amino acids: CSAQTGGGNEQFF. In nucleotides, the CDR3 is TGCAGTGCTCAGACGGGAGGGGGGAATGAGCAGTTCTTC.

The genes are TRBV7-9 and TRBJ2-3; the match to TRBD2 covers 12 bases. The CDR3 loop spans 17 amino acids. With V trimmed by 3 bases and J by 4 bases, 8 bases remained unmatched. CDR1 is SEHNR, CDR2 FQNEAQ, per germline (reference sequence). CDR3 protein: CASSFPLAGGPADTQYF. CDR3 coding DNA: TGTGCCAGCAGCTTTCCCCTAGCGGGGGGGCCGGCAGATACGCAGTATTTT. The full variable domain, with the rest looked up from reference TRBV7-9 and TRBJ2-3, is DTGVSQNPRHKITKRGQNVTFRCDPISEHNRLYWYRQTLGQGPEFLTYFQNEAQLEKSRLLSDRFSAERPKGSFSTLEIQRTEQGDSAMYLCASSFPLAGGPADTQYFGPGTRLTVL.

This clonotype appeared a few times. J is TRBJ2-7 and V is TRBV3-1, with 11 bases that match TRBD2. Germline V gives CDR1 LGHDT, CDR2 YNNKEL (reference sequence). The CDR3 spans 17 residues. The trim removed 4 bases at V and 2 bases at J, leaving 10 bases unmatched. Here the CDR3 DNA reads TGTGCCAGCAGCCCGACCGGTTTTAGCGGGGGGGCCTACGAGCAGTACTTC. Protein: CASSPTGFSGGAYEQYF.

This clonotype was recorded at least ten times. CDR3 in amino acids: CASNMGTEAFF. CDR3 DNA: TGTGCCTCCAACATGGGGACTGAAGCTTTCTTT. This chain joins TRBV30 and TRBJ1-1; no clear D. The CDR3 extends over 11 amino acids. Trimming pared 7 bases from V and 5 bases from J, leaving 11 bases between. Germline CDR1 and CDR2: GTSNPN and SVGIG (reference sequence).

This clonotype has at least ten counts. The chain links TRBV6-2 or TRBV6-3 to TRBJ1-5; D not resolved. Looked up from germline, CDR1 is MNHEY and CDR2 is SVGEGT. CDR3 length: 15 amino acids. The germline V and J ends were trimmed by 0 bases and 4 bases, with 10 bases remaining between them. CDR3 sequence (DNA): TGTGCCAGCAGTTACTCGGGATTAGGGAATCAGCCCCAGCATTTT. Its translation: CASSYSGLGNQPQHF.

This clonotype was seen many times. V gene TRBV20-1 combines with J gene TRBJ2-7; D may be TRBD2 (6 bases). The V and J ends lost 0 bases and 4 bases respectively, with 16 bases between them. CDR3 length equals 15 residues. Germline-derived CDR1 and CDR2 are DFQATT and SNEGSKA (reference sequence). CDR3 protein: CSARDLSGVGYEQYF. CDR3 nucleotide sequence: TGCAGTGCTAGAGATCTCTCGGGGGTGGGGTACGAGCAGTACTTC.

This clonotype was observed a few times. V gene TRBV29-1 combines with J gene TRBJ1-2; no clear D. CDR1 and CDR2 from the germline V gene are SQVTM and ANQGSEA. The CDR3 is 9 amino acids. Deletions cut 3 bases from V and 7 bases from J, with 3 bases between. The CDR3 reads CSVDFGYTF. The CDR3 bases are TGCAGCGTTGACTTTGGCTACACCTTC.

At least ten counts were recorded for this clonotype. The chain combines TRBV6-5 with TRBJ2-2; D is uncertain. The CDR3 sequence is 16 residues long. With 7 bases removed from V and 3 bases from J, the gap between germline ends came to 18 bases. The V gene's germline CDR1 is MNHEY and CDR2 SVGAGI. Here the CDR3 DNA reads TGTGCCAGCACCACAATTGGGTCCCTAGACACCGGGGAGCTGTTTTTT. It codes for CASTTIGSLDTGELFF.

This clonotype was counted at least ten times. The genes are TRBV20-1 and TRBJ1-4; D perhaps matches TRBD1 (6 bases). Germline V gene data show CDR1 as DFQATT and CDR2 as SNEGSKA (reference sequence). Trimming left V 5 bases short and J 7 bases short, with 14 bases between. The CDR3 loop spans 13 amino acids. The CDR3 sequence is CSAQRGAREKLFF. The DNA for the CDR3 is TGCAGTGCTCAACGGGGGGCGCGTGAAAAACTGTTTTTT.

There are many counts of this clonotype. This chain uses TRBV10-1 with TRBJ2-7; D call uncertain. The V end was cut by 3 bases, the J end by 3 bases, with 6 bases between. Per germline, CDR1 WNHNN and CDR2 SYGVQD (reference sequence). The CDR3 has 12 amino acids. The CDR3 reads CASSDPGYEQYF. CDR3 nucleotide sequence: TGCGCCAGCAGTGACCCAGGCTACGAGCAGTACTTC.

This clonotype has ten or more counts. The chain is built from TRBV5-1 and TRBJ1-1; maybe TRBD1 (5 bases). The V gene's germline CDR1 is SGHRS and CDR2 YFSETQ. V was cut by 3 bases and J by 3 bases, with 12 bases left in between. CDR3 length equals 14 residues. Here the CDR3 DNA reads TGCGCCAGCAGCTCGCAGGGAGGCGACACTGAAGCTTTCTTT. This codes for CASSSQGGDTEAFF.

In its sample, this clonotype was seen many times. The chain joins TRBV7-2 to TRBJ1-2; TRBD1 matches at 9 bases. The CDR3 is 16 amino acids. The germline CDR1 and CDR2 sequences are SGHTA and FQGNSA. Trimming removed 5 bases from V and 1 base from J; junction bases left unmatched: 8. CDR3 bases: TGTGCCAGCAGCCGGGACAGGGAGACGAGTAACTATGGCTACACCTTC. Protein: CASSRDRETSNYGYTF.